A selection of T cell receptor beta chains follows, all from one sample in a study of blood T cell repertoires in COVID-19. Repertoires were generated with immunoSEQ multiplex PCR, while TCRdb's copy carries only in-frame clones and drops some. Here the sample spans 250,000 to 400,000 clones, roughly 90% being singletons. The specimen sequenced was peripheral blood. The receptors were gathered from a woman younger than 45 with COVID-19, enrolled during active disease. The CDR3 runs from the conserved cysteine through the conserved F or W. A D gene is named only where the DNA matches it firmly. Expanded clones get a size class; other rows say once, few or many, or leave the size out.

>NA|TRBV18|TRBJ2-1|TRBD2
TGTGCCAGCTCACCGACTAGCGAAAGGGGGAATGAGCAGTTCTTC
CASSPTSERGNEQFF
>NA|TRBV19|TRBJ2-7|TRBD2
TGTGCCAGTAGGGGGGGAGGGAGCGAGCAGTACTTC
CASRGGGSEQYF
>NA|TRBV5-1|TRBJ1-4|TRBD1
TGCGCCAGCAGCACGGGACAGGATTTTGAAAAACTGTTTTTT
CASSTGQDFEKLFF
>once|TRBV2|TRBJ1-1|NA
TGTGCCAGCAGTCCGGATGTCAGGTACACTGAAGCTTTCTTT
CASSPDVRYTEAFF
>few|TRBV18|TRBJ2-7|NA
TGTGCCAGCTCACCAAACAGGGACAACGAGCAGTACTTC
CASSPNRDNEQYF
>NA|TRBV4-1|TRBJ1-5|NA
TGCGCCAGCAGCCAAGTGGGGGGTCTTAAGCCCCAGCATTTT
CASSQVGGLKPQHF
>NA|TRBV5-1|TRBJ1-2|TRBD1
TGCGCCAGCAGCCCGCGACAGGGAGCTAACTATGGCTACACCTTC
CASSPRQGANYGYTF
>NA|TRBV19|TRBJ1-6|NA
TGTGCCAGTACTCAACCCGGAGTATCACCCCTCCACTTT
CASTQPGVSPLHF
>NA|TRBV29-1|TRBJ1-2|NA
TGCAGCGTTGACTTTGGCTACACCTTC
CSVDFGYTF
>NA|TRBV5-1|TRBJ1-1|NA
TGCGCCAGCAGTACGGACGCGGGCGTGGACACTGAAGCTTTCTTT
CASSTDAGVDTEAFF
>NA|TRBV28|TRBJ1-4|TRBD1
TGTGCCAGCAGTTTAGAGGGGGCGGTGAATGAAAAACTGTTTTTT
CASSLEGAVNEKLFF
>NA|TRBV27|TRBJ2-7|TRBD2
TGTGCCAGCAGAGAACTAGCGAAACCCTACGAGCAGTACTTC
CASRELAKPYEQYF
>NA|TRBV27|TRBJ2-1|NA
TGTGCCAGCAGTTCCGCGGCGGATGAGCAGTTCTTC
CASSSAADEQFF
>few|TRBV27|TRBJ1-6|TRBD1
TGTGCCAGCAGTCCAGACAGGGTGGGAAATTCACCCCTCCACTTT
CASSPDRVGNSPLHF
>NA|TRBV30|TRBJ1-5|NA
TGTGCCTGGACGTACGGGACCGGGACTGGTGATCAGCCCCAGCATTTT
CAWTYGTGTGDQPQHF
>NA|TRBV25-1|TRBJ2-5|TRBD2
TGTGCCAGCAGTGATGTCCTAGCGGGATTCCAAGAGACCCAGTACTTC
CASSDVLAGFQETQYF
>few|TRBV24-1|TRBJ1-3|NA
TGTGCCACCAGTGGTAAAGCGGCAGGGGACTCTGGAAACACCATATATTTT
CATSGKAAGDSGNTIYF
>NA|TRBV3-1/TRBV3-2|TRBJ2-5|TRBD2
TGTGCCAGCAGCCTAGACGCGACTAGCGGGAGAGAGACCCAGTACTTC
CASSLDATSGRETQYF
>NA|TRBV29-1|TRBJ2-7|NA
TGCAGCGTTGGGGAGAACGGGCAGTACTTC
CSVGENGQYF
>NA|TRBV30|TRBJ2-3|NA
TGTGCCTGGAGCGCTACGGGATCTGATACAGATACGCAGTATTTT
CAWSATGSDTDTQYF
>NA|TRBV30|TRBJ1-4|NA
TGTGCCTGCAAACTAACGTCCAGGGGAAATGAAAAACTGTTTTTT
CACKLTSRGNEKLFF
>NA|TRBV11-2|TRBJ2-7|TRBD2
TGTGCCAGCAGCTTAGTGGGCGGGAGGGCAAACGAGCAGTACTTC
CASSLVGGRANEQYF
>NA|TRBV24-1|TRBJ1-2|TRBD1
TGTGCCACCCAGACAGGGGAATATGGCTACACCTTC
CATQTGEYGYTF
>NA|TRBV10-3|TRBJ2-3|TRBD2
TGTGCCATCAGTGAGGAAGGACTAGCGGGAGGGCCAGGCAGAGATACGCAGTATTTT
CAISEEGLAGGPGRDTQYF
>many|TRBV5-6|TRBJ2-7|TRBD2
TGTGCCAGCAGCTCCTACCCGGTAGCGGGAGTTCCCTACGAGCAGTACTTC
CASSSYPVAGVPYEQYF
>NA|TRBV3-1/TRBV3-2|TRBJ2-2|TRBD1
TGTGCCAGCAGTTACAGGGGGCAGGACACCGGGGAGCTGTTTTTT
CASSYRGQDTGELFF
>NA|TRBV5-5|TRBJ2-6|TRBD1
TGTGCCAGCAGCCCGGACAGGCCGAACTCTGGGGCCAACGTCCTGACTTTC
CASSPDRPNSGANVLTF
>few|TRBV30|TRBJ2-1|NA
TGTGCCTGGAGTACAGAGGTTGGGACACCTACGAGGAATGAGCAGTTCTTC
CAWSTEVGTPTRNEQFF
>NA|TRBV9|TRBJ1-2|NA
TGTGCCAGCAGCGCGAACTATGGCTACACCTTC
CASSANYGYTF
>once|TRBV19|TRBJ1-5|NA
TGTGCCAGTAGTATAAACGTCGGGGGTAGCAATCAGCCCCAGCATTTT
CASSINVGGSNQPQHF
>once|TRBV5-1|TRBJ2-5|TRBD2
TGCGCCAGCAGCAATAGCGGGAGGGGAGAGACCCAGTACTTC
CASSNSGRGETQYF